The rows below give T cell receptor beta chains drawn from one sample of a study of blood T cell repertoires in COVID-19. Libraries were prepared by immunoSEQ multiplex PCR; TCRdb keeps only in-frame clonotypes and omits some of them. Of roughly 84,000 clones in the sample, roughly 80% were seen once. The sequenced material came from peripheral blood. These receptors originate from a man aged 55 to 69 with COVID-19, enrolled during active disease. The CDR3 runs from the conserved cysteine through the conserved F or W. Each record gives: D gene, J gene, V gene, clone size, CDR3 protein, CDR3 DNA. D genes are given only for firm matches. Rows may omit the clone size; those that give it use once, few, many or a size class.

>-|TRBJ2-6|TRBV2|-
CASSERGTPGANVLTF
TGTGCCAGCAGTGAAAGGGGGACCCCTGGGGCCAACGTCCTGACTTTC
>TRBD2|TRBJ2-1|TRBV6-1|-
CASSERGLAGGFDEQFF
TGTGCCAGCAGTGAAAGGGGACTAGCGGGAGGATTCGATGAGCAGTTCTTC
>TRBD1|TRBJ1-1|TRBV27|-
CASSGGAQTEAFF
TGTGCCAGCTCAGGGGGCGCCCAAACTGAAGCTTTCTTT
>-|TRBJ2-7|TRBV10-3|-
CAISERQDEQYF
TGTGCCATCAGTGAGCGCCAGGACGAGCAGTACTTC
>-|TRBJ2-3|TRBV5-8|-
CASSLRLLQTTDTQYF
TGTGCCAGCAGCTTGAGACTTCTCCAAACCACAGATACGCAGTATTTT
>-|TRBJ1-4|TRBV25-1|-
CASSDRDKLGDNEKLFF
TGTGCCAGCAGTGACCGGGACAAATTAGGAGATAATGAAAAACTGTTTTTT
>-|TRBJ2-7|TRBV3-1/TRBV3-2|once
CASSRRGSGSYEQYF
TGTGCCAGCAGCCGTCGGGGGAGTGGCTCCTACGAGCAGTACTTC
>-|TRBJ2-1|TRBV7-3|-
CASSPPGSSYNEQFF
TGTGCCAGCAGCCCCCCCGGGAGCTCCTACAATGAGCAGTTCTTC
>TRBD2|TRBJ2-3|TRBV9|once
CASSIAGGIADTQYF
TGTGCCAGCAGCATAGCGGGAGGCATCGCAGATACGCAGTATTTT
>TRBD1|TRBJ1-2|TRBV7-8|-
CASSVGQGLYGYTF
TGTGCCAGCAGCGTCGGACAGGGCCTCTATGGCTACACCTTC
>-|TRBJ1-2|TRBV5-1|-
CASSNNRDGYTF
TGCGCCAGCAGTAATAACAGGGACGGCTACACCTTC
>-|TRBJ1-3|TRBV14|-
CASSQVAEGIYF
TGTGCCAGCAGCCAAGTTGCGGAAGGCATATATTTT
>TRBD1|TRBJ2-2|TRBV5-1|few
CASSYDRGTGELFF
TGCGCCAGCAGCTACGACAGGGGCACCGGGGAGCTGTTTTTT
>-|TRBJ2-1|TRBV11-2|-
CASSLSAYGDYNEQFF
TGTGCCAGCAGCTTATCGGCGTACGGGGATTACAATGAGCAGTTCTTC
>TRBD2|TRBJ2-1|TRBV30|-
CAWSRIGLAYEQFF
TGTGCCTGGAGTAGAATAGGACTAGCCTATGAGCAGTTCTTC
>-|TRBJ2-3|TRBV19|-
CASRGPGTPGTDTQYF
TGTGCCAGTAGGGGACCCGGGACACCCGGCACAGATACGCAGTATTTT
>-|TRBJ1-2|TRBV4-3|-
CASSQELSGSLLMGYTF
TGCGCCAGCAGCCAAGAACTCTCCGGTTCCCTATTGATGGGCTACACCTTC
>-|TRBJ2-1|TRBV5-1|-
CASSFVNNEQFF
TGCGCCAGCAGCTTTGTAAACAATGAGCAGTTCTTC
>TRBD1|TRBJ2-7|TRBV5-1|once
CASSSGTGYEQYF
TGCGCCAGCAGCTCCGGGACAGGTTACGAGCAGTACTTC
>TRBD1|TRBJ2-7|TRBV27|-
CASSLRDRGIYEQYF
TGTGCCAGCAGTTTAAGGGACAGGGGGATCTACGAGCAGTACTTC
>-|TRBJ1-1|TRBV29-1|-
CSVDASGWVNTEAFF
TGCAGCGTTGACGCCTCGGGATGGGTGAACACTGAAGCTTTCTTT
>-|TRBJ2-7|TRBV7-9|-
CASRSDSSYEQYF
TGTGCCAGCAGATCCGACAGCTCCTACGAGCAGTACTTC
>-|TRBJ1-2|TRBV9|few
CASSVAPPLGYTF
TGTGCCAGCAGCGTAGCCCCCCCACTGGGCTACACCTTC
>TRBD2|TRBJ2-7|TRBV20-1|-
CSASPGGSYEQYF
TGCAGTGCTAGTCCGGGGGGCTCCTACGAGCAGTACTTC
>-|TRBJ2-6|TRBV6-5|-
CASSYQRRSGANVLTF
TGTGCCAGCAGTTACCAGAGGCGGTCTGGGGCCAACGTCCTGACTTTC
>TRBD2|TRBJ2-1|TRBV6-1|-
CASSEWGGRVRGEQFF
TGTGCCAGCAGTGAATGGGGCGGGAGGGTCCGTGGTGAGCAGTTCTTC